A selection of T cell receptor beta chains follows, all from one sample in a study of CD8+ T cells in alopecia areata. The repertoire was sequenced with immunoSEQ multiplex PCR; TCRdb's copy has only in-frame clones and lacks some. Found here are around 200,000 clones, roughly 60% of them singletons; the top ten hold around 1.6%. Here the sequenced sample was CD4+ T cells sorted from blood, taken at week 0. The source is a human donor with alopecia areata. The CDR3 runs from the conserved cysteine through the conserved F or W. The order of the fields is V gene, D gene, clone size, J gene, CDR3 length, CDR3 protein, CDR3 DNA. D genes are given only for firm matches. The size entry is marked missing in some rows and otherwise reads once, few, many or a size class.

V: TRBV29-1; D: -; size: few; J: TRBJ1-1; length: 13; CDR3: CSVEGRMNTEAFF; DNA: TGCAGCGTTGAGGGACGTATGAACACTGAAGCTTTCTTT
V: TRBV29-1; D: -; size: -; J: TRBJ2-3; length: 11; CDR3: CSVGPTDTQYF; DNA: TGCAGCGTTGGTCCCACAGATACGCAGTATTTT
V: TRBV7-2; D: -; size: -; J: TRBJ2-7; length: 13; CDR3: CASSTQEGVEQYF; DNA: TGTGCCAGCAGCACACAGGAGGGAGTCGAGCAGTACTTC
V: TRBV7-2; D: TRBD1; size: few; J: TRBJ2-3; length: 16; CDR3: CASSARQGGSTDTQYF; DNA: TGTGCCAGCAGCGCCCGACAGGGTGGGAGCACAGATACGCAGTATTTT
V: TRBV11-2; D: TRBD1; size: -; J: TRBJ2-7; length: 14; CDR3: CASSTRDRKYEQYF; DNA: TGTGCCAGCAGCACACGGGACAGGAAGTACGAGCAGTACTTC
V: TRBV29-1; D: -; size: -; J: TRBJ1-2; length: 13; CDR3: CSVETTPGDGYTF; DNA: TGCAGCGTTGAAACAACCCCAGGAGATGGCTACACCTTC
V: TRBV9; D: TRBD1; size: -; J: TRBJ2-2; length: 16; CDR3: CASSVVGTGLSGELFF; DNA: TGTGCCAGCAGCGTAGTTGGGACAGGTCTATCCGGGGAGCTGTTTTTT
V: TRBV2; D: -; size: -; J: TRBJ1-6; length: 11; CDR3: CASSDEGSLHF; DNA: TGTGCCAGCAGTGATGAAGGATCCCTCCACTTT
V: TRBV5-1; D: TRBD1; size: -; J: TRBJ2-1; length: 15; CDR3: CASSSGTGGFDEQFF; DNA: TGCGCCAGCAGCTCCGGGACAGGGGGTTTTGATGAGCAGTTCTTC
V: TRBV4-3; D: -; size: few; J: TRBJ2-3; length: 12; CDR3: CASSQVADTQYF; DNA: TGCGCCAGCAGCCAAGTGGCAGATACGCAGTATTTT
V: TRBV11-2; D: -; size: -; J: TRBJ2-7; length: 14; CDR3: CASSPRAGGNEQYF; DNA: TGTGCCAGCAGCCCCAGGGCTGGAGGGAACGAGCAGTACTTC
V: TRBV30; D: TRBD1; size: -; J: TRBJ1-1; length: 13; CDR3: CAWSATGVTEAFF; DNA: TGTGCCTGGAGTGCGACAGGGGTCACTGAAGCTTTCTTT
V: TRBV6-1; D: -; size: -; J: TRBJ2-7; length: 15; CDR3: CASSEPTGFDYEQYF; DNA: TGTGCCAGCAGTGAGCCGACGGGATTCGACTACGAGCAGTACTTC
V: TRBV27; D: -; size: -; J: TRBJ1-2; length: 14; CDR3: CASSLSMSVYGYTF; DNA: TGTGCCAGCAGTTTATCGATGTCCGTCTATGGCTACACCTTC
V: TRBV6-5; D: -; size: few; J: TRBJ2-7; length: 14; CDR3: CASSYSRGGYEQYF; DNA: TGTGCCAGCAGTTACTCGCGAGGGGGCTACGAGCAGTACTTC
V: TRBV5-1; D: -; size: -; J: TRBJ2-3; length: 14; CDR3: CASSLGGSTDTQYF; DNA: TGCGCCAGCAGCTTGGGAGGCTCCACAGATACGCAGTATTTT
V: TRBV2; D: -; size: -; J: TRBJ2-5; length: 14; CDR3: CASSEPAVQETQYF; DNA: TGTGCCAGCAGTGAACCGGCAGTCCAAGAGACCCAGTACTTC
V: TRBV29-1; D: -; size: -; J: TRBJ1-1; length: 14; CDR3: CSVEKGRGNTEAFF; DNA: TGCAGCGTTGAGAAAGGCAGGGGGAACACTGAAGCTTTCTTT